The 17 T cell receptor beta chains reported below all come from one sample, sequenced in a study of blood T cell repertoires in COVID-19. Profiled with immunoSEQ multiplex PCR; TCRdb holds only in-frame clones, not every one. Among 120,000 or so clones, 80% were seen once, and the ten largest hold roughly 17%. Sequencing input: peripheral blood. The receptors derive from a man aged 55 to 70 with active or convalescent COVID-19.

Here the CDR3 reads CASSLAEVQETQYF. CDR3 DNA sequence: TGCGCCAGCAGCTTAGCCGAAGTTCAAGAGACCCAGTACTTC. The chain joins TRBV5-1 to TRBJ2-5; D is ambiguous. Germline loops: CDR1 SGHRS, CDR2 YFSETQ. Trimming left V 2 bases short and J 2 bases short, with 10 bases between. The CDR3 has 14 residues.

The V gene is TRBV18, the J gene TRBJ1-5, with D hard to call. Looked up from germline, CDR1 is KGHSH and CDR2 is LQKENI. The CDR3 runs to 15 residues. The V end was cut by 1 base, the J end by 2 bases, with 9 bases between. CDR3 DNA: TGTGCCAGCTCACCACAGGCGGGCGGCAATCAGCCCCAGCATTTT. This codes for CASSPQAGGNQPQHF.

This clone was picked up a small number of times. The J gene is TRBJ2-1, the V gene TRBV19; TRBD2 agrees at 15 bases. Losses at the gene ends were 3 bases for V and 4 bases for J; bases not matched to a gene: 13. This CDR3 contains 20 residues. Germline V gene sequence: CDR1 LNHDA, CDR2 SQIVND (reference sequence). The CDR3 nucleotides read TGTGCCAGTAGTATCTTCGGACTAGCGGGAGGGTCGAGATCTTACAATGAGCAGTTCTTC. Its protein product is CASSIFGLAGGSRSYNEQFF.

The genes are TRBV19 and TRBJ2-5; tentative D call: TRBD2 (6 bases). This CDR3 is built from 13 residues. From germline, CDR1 is LNHDA and CDR2 SQIVND (reference sequence). Trimming removed 2 bases from V and 7 bases from J, with 11 bases in between. CDR3 in amino acids: CASSISDGGTQYF. Here the CDR3 DNA reads TGTGCCAGTAGTATAAGTGACGGGGGGACCCAGTACTTC. The complete variable domain, with remaining parts taken from reference TRBV19 and TRBJ2-5, reads DGGITQSPKYLFRKEGQNVTLSCEQNLNHDAMYWYRQDPGQGLRLIYYSQIVNDFQKGDIAEGYSVSREKKESFPLTVTSAQKNPTAFYLCASSISDGGTQYFGPGTRLLVL.

The rearrangement uses TRBV19 and TRBJ1-5, with a weak D call TRBD1 (6 bases). The germline V gene has CDR1 LNHDA and CDR2 SQIVND (reference sequence). V gave up 7 bases and J gave up 4 bases, with 23 bases separating them. There are 17 residues in the CDR3. For the CDR3, the DNA is TGTGCCAGTACCCCATACGGGCTCGGGACACCAAATCAGCCCCAGCATTTT. Translated: CASTPYGLGTPNQPQHF.

This chain connects TRBV7-7 to TRBJ2-2, with D possibly TRBD1 on 5 matching bases. Germline lookup yields CDR1 SSHAT and CDR2 FNYEAQ (reference sequence). Trimming shortened V by 1 base and J by 1 base, and 7 bases separated the two germline ends. This CDR3 comprises 15 residues. The CDR3 sequence is CASSLGQGNTGELFF. CDR3 DNA: TGTGCCAGCAGCTTAGGCCAGGGGAACACCGGGGAGCTGTTTTTT.

This sequence joins TRBV7-2 and TRBJ1-5, with a weak D call TRBD1 (6 bases). The V gene lost 5 bases and the J gene lost 0 bases, with 17 bases spanning the gap. The CDR3 runs 17 residues. Germline V CDR1 and CDR2: SGHTA, FQGNSA. CDR3 amino acids: CASSQRGGWDSNQPQHF. CDR3 DNA: TGTGCCAGCAGCCAGCGGGGGGGCTGGGATAGCAATCAGCCCCAGCATTTT.

The CDR3 is CASSMGQGLEAFF. The CDR3 nucleotides read TGCGCCAGCAGTATGGGACAGGGCTTAGAAGCTTTCTTT. The chain has TRBV10-2 and TRBJ1-1; 9 bases agree with TRBD1. With V trimmed by 5 bases and J by 8 bases, 6 bases remained unmatched. The CDR3 covers 13 residues. CDR1 and CDR2 (germline): WSHSY, SAAADI.

The V call is TRBV15, the J call TRBJ1-2, with 9 bases matching TRBD1. V was clipped by 0 bases and J by 7 bases; unmatched bases: 12. This CDR3 is 17 amino acids long. The V gene's germline CDR1 is LNHNV and CDR2 YYDKDF (reference sequence). CDR3 in DNA: TGTGCCACCAGCAGAGATAAAGCAGCGGGACAGGGACGTGGCTACACCTTC. It is translated as CATSRDKAAGQGRGYTF.

This clone was seen a single time. The V call is TRBV18, the J call TRBJ2-1, with 9 bases identical to TRBD2. Per the germline V gene, CDR1 is KGHSH and CDR2 is LQKENI. The CDR3 is 16 residues long. The ends lost 3 bases at V and 8 bases at J; junction bases unmatched: 11. The DNA for the CDR3 is TGTGCCAGCTCACCGGTCGGCGGGAGGGCCGCGGATGAGCAGTTCTTC. This sequence encodes CASSPVGGRAADEQFF.

The chain joins TRBV7-2 to TRBJ2-6; TRBD1 is a possible D gene (6 bases). Germline V CDR1 and CDR2: SGHTA, FQGNSA. V lost 5 bases and J 0 bases, leaving 11 bases between the germline ends. CDR3 size: 16 residues. The CDR3, as DNA: TGTGCCAGCAGCAGACAGGAAGTCTCTGGGGCCAACGTCCTGACTTTC. Translation: CASSRQEVSGANVLTF.

The CDR3 protein is CASSLVEGGRGYGYTF. Here the CDR3 DNA reads TGTGCCAGCAGTTTAGTAGAGGGGGGGCGCGGCTATGGCTACACCTTC. This chain uses TRBV28 with TRBJ1-2; D perhaps matches TRBD1 (6 bases). V was shortened by 2 bases and J by 4 bases, with 17 bases between the two germline ends. Germline V gives CDR1 MDHEN, CDR2 SYDVKM. The CDR3 runs 16 residues.

The rearrangement links TRBV6-4 to TRBJ1-4; no definite D call. The CDR3 has 12 amino acids. Germline CDR1 and CDR2: MRHNA and SNTAGT. The V end was cut by 0 bases, the J end by 11 bases, with 7 bases between. This chain's CDR3 is CASSDSVGKLFF. Written as DNA, the CDR3 is TGTGCCAGCAGTGACTCCGTCGGGAAACTGTTTTTT.

This chain connects TRBV5-4 to TRBJ2-7; 13 bases match TRBD2. V was pared by 5 bases and J by 9 bases, with 11 bases of the junction left unmatched. CDR1 and CDR2 (germline): SGHNT, YYREEE (reference sequence). CDR3 size: 15 residues. CDR3 nucleotides: TGTGCCAGCAGGCCCGGACTAGCGGGAGTTGAAGGGCAGTACTTC. This translates into CASRPGLAGVEGQYF.

The rearrangement joins TRBV9 to TRBJ1-3, with TRBD1 matching over 7 bases. The trim removed 3 bases at V and 2 bases at J, leaving 5 bases unmatched. The CDR3 runs to 15 residues. Per germline, CDR1 SGDLS and CDR2 YYNGEE. The CDR3 DNA follows: TGTGCCAGCAGCGCAGACAGGGTGACTGGAAACACCATATATTTT. Residues: CASSADRVTGNTIYF. The full variable domain, completed using reference TRBV9 and TRBJ1-3, is DSGVTQTPKHLITATGQRVTLRCSPRSGDLSVYWYQQSLDQGLQFLIQYYNGEERAKGNILERFSAQQFPDLHSELNLSSLELGDSALYFCASSADRVTGNTIYFGEGSWLTVV.

The chain joins TRBV29-1 to TRBJ2-2; D remains unclear. Per germline, CDR1 SQVTM and CDR2 ANQGSEA. V shed 7 bases and J shed 2 bases, with 17 bases lying between them. The CDR3 consists of 15 residues. Written as DNA, the CDR3 is TGCAGCGCCGCAGAGATGGGCACAAACACCGGGGAGCTGTTTTTT. Its translation is CSAAEMGTNTGELFF.

This chain connects TRBV2 to TRBJ2-1; D unclear. The CDR3 is 12 amino acids. V was trimmed by 5 bases and J by 9 bases, leaving 11 bases between them. The germline CDR1 and CDR2 sequences are SNHLY and FYNNEI. The CDR3 region is CASSLARPEQFF. CDR3 nucleotides: TGTGCCAGCAGTTTGGCCAGGCCTGAGCAGTTCTTC.